The 9 T cell receptor beta chains given below trace back to one sample, sequenced in a study of glioma-infiltrating T cells after dendritic cell vaccination (dated by TCRdb to the mid-2010s). The time point label for this specimen denotes: after dendritic cell vaccination, including at tumor progression/relapse. The library was built by means of the immunoSEQ multiplex PCR assay. The table comes from immuneACCESS by way of TCRdb, which keeps in-frame sequences with V and J called. Part of the clones is missing from these tables; in studies checked, under half for an unresolved V gene and the rest for unknown reasons. Here the sample has 65,000 or so clones; around 86% occur a single time. The top ten clones comprise more than 9% of the sample. Here the sequenced sample was blood, taken after dendritic cell vaccination. These receptors all stem from a human donor with glioblastoma.

The V call is TRBV5-4, the J call TRBJ2-7; perhaps TRBD1 as D (5 bases). Trimming removed 3 bases from V and 1 base from J, with 20 bases in between. Germline V CDR1 and CDR2: SGHNT, YYREEE (reference sequence). The CDR3 totals 17 residues. The CDR3 sequence is CASSSQPGDRRSYEQYF. CDR3 DNA sequence: TGTGCCAGCAGCTCACAGCCCGGTGACAGACGATCCTACGAGCAGTACTTC.

The chain has TRBV5-4 and TRBJ1-2, with 7 bases matching TRBD1. CDR1 is SGHNT and CDR2 is YYREEE in the germline V gene (reference sequence). V gave up 2 bases and J gave up 2 bases; unmatched junction bases: 0. The CDR3 has 13 amino acids. Here the CDR3 reads CASSLQGNYGYTF. DNA for the CDR3: TGTGCCAGCAGCTTACAGGGGAACTATGGCTACACCTTC. The variable domain in full, completed from reference TRBV5-4 and TRBJ1-2, reads ETGVTQSPTHLIKTRGQQVTLRCSSQSGHNTVSWYQQALGQGPQFIFQYYREEENGRGNFPPRFSGLQFPNYSSELNVNALELDDSALYLCASSLQGNYGYTFGSGTRLTVV.

This clone has more than one count but fewer than ten. The J gene is TRBJ1-1, the V gene TRBV30; 10 positions match TRBD1. J was trimmed by 4 bases and V by 5 bases; bases with no gene match: 1. The CDR3 sequence is 12 residues long. CDR1 is GTSNPN, CDR2 SVGIG, per germline (reference sequence). The CDR3 is CAWGDRGTEAFF. The CDR3 bases are TGTGCCTGGGGGGACAGGGGCACTGAAGCTTTCTTT.

This clone has only a few counts. The chain recombines TRBV5-1 with TRBJ2-1, with 11 bases lining up with TRBD1. J gave up 2 bases and V 6 bases, and 1 base lay outside the gene matches. Germline V CDR1 and CDR2: SGHRS, YFSETQ. This CDR3 has 14 residues. The CDR3 loop is CASMGQGAYNEQFF. The CDR3 nucleotides are TGCGCCAGCATGGGACAGGGGGCCTACAATGAGCAGTTCTTC.

The chain joins TRBV21-1 to TRBJ2-3; the table names TRBD2, a call not compared with the DNA. TRBV21-1 is classified as a pseudogene. This CDR3 is built from 19 residues. CDR3 protein: CASSNDRPEPRDSCHTQYF. DNA for the CDR3: TGTGCCAGCAGCAATGATCGCCCTGAACCCCGGGATTCTTGCCATACGCAGTATTTT.

This clone was observed a handful of times. The chain joins TRBV19 to TRBJ1-2; D gene ambiguous. V was trimmed by 3 bases and J by 1 base, leaving 6 bases between them. The CDR3 covers 13 residues. Germline CDR1 and CDR2: LNHDA and SQIVND (reference sequence). The CDR3 is CASSIEGNYGYTF. CDR3 sequence (DNA): TGTGCCAGTAGTATCGAGGGTAACTATGGCTACACCTTC. The full variable domain, with the rest looked up from reference TRBV19 and TRBJ1-2, is DGGITQSPKYLFRKEGQNVTLSCEQNLNHDAMYWYRQDPGQGLRLIYYSQIVNDFQKGDIAEGYSVSREKKESFPLTVTSAQKNPTAFYLCASSIEGNYGYTFGSGTRLTVV.

This clone was observed once. The rearrangement joins TRBV7-8 to TRBJ1-2, with 7 bases that match TRBD1. This CDR3 spans 14 amino acids. Germline V CDR1 and CDR2: SGHVS, FQNEAQ. V dropped 8 bases and J dropped 7; count of bases not matched to a gene: 13. CDR3 in DNA: TGTGCCAGCGGCCCGACCCAGACAGGGCCTGGCTACACCTTC. Translated, it gives CASGPTQTGPGYTF.

The chain carries TRBV7-6 and TRBJ1-5, with no clear D. Germline V gene lookup returns CDR1 SGHVS and CDR2 FNYEAQ. The CDR3 runs to 17 residues. The V end lost 2 bases, the J end lost 2 bases, and 16 bases lay between the germline ends. The CDR3: CASSLTGPQNGNQPQHF. The CDR3 bases are TGTGCCAGCAGCTTAACGGGTCCTCAAAATGGCAATCAGCCCCAGCATTTT.

The chain is built from TRBV7-3 and TRBJ2-1, with 9 bases fitting TRBD2. This CDR3 region has 15 residues. Per the germline V gene, CDR1 is SGHTA and CDR2 is FQGTGA. J gave up 6 bases and V 0 bases, and 3 bases lay outside the gene matches. The CDR3, as DNA: TGTGCCAGCAGCTTAACAGCGGGAGGTGGCAATGAGCAGTTCTTC. Its protein product is CASSLTAGGGNEQFF.